The 4 T cell receptor beta chains presented below share a single source sample, sequenced in a study of T cells in Graves' hyperthyroidism and ophthalmopathy. TCR beta CDR3 regions were amplified from RNA. The study used the HTBI primer set for a first-round RT-PCR of the TCR CDR3. Via MiXCR, TCRdb re-called the multiplex PCR reads, giving one row per CDR3 protein. The sample lists some 570,000 distinct CDR3 sequences, 17% occurring once. The material sequenced was blood. These receptors came from a woman between 18 and 30 years old with Graves' ophthalmopathy.

This clonotype was observed a handful of times. The CDR3 DNA sequence: TGTGCCAGCAGTCCTCTAGCGGAAGAGACCCAGTACTTC. Protein product: CASSPLAEETQYF. This chain links TRBV7-2 with TRBJ2-5, with 7 nucleotides matching TRBD2. Looked up from germline, CDR1 is SGHTA and CDR2 is FQGNSA. V dropped 6 bases and J dropped 3; count of bases not matched to a gene: 4. The CDR3 has 13 amino acids.

This clonotype was seen at least ten times. The CDR3 DNA reads as TGTGCCAGCAGCCAAGATTATGGCTACACCTTC. Encoded protein: CASSQDYGYTF. The chain uses TRBV4-2 and TRBJ1-2; no clear D gene. This CDR3 comprises 11 residues. V lost 0 bases to trimming and J lost 5 bases, with 1 base between them. CDR1 is LGHNA and CDR2 is YNFKEQ in the germline V gene.

This clonotype was recorded at least ten times. The J gene is TRBJ2-4, the V gene TRBV18; no definite D call. The V gene's germline CDR1 is KGHSH and CDR2 LQKENI. Deletions cut 4 bases from V and 5 bases from J, with 12 bases between. The CDR3 runs to 14 residues. CDR3 nucleotide sequence: TGTGCCAGCTCACGGGCGGAGAGGCAAAACATTCAGTACTTC. Its protein is CASSRAERQNIQYF.

This rearrangement joins TRBV20-1 to TRBJ2-2; 9 nucleotides align to TRBD2. Losses at the gene ends were 6 bases for V and 4 bases for J; bases not matched to a gene: 15. This CDR3 region has 17 residues. CDR1 is DFQATT and CDR2 is SNEGSKA in the germline V gene (reference sequence). CDR3 in amino acids: CSARWLAGYSGTGELFF. CDR3 bases: TGCAGTGCCCGGTGGCTAGCGGGATATAGTGGCACCGGGGAGCTGTTTTTT.